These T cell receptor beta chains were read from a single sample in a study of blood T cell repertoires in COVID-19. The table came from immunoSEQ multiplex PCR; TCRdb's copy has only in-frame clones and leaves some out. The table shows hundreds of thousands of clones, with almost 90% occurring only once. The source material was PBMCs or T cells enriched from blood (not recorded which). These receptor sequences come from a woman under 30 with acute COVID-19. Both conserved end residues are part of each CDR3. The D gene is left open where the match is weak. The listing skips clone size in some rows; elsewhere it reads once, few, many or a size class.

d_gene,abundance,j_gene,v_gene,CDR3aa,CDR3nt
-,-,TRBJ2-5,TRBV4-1,CASSQDWVRGETQYF,TGCGCCAGCAGCCAAGACTGGGTCAGGGGAGAGACCCAGTACTTC
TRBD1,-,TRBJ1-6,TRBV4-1,CASSQTIRDRVTGSPLHF,TGCGCCAGCAGCCAGACCATCCGGGACAGGGTAACGGGTTCACCCCTCCACTTT
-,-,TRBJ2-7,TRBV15,CATSSPPSGSYEQYF,TGTGCCACCAGCAGCCCCCCTTCAGGTAGTTACGAGCAGTACTTC
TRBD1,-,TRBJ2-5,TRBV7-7,CASSLQGGSQETQYF,TGTGCCAGCAGCCTACAGGGGGGCTCCCAAGAGACCCAGTACTTC
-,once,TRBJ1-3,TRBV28,CASSLWQHSSGNTIYF,TGTGCCAGCAGTTTATGGCAGCACAGCTCTGGAAACACCATATATTTT
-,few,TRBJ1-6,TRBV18,CASSPRDMAGDYSPLHF,TGTGCCAGCTCACCCCGGGACATGGCCGGAGATTATTCACCCCTCCACTTT
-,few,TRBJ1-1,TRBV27,CASTGLKDTEAFF,TGTGCCAGCACGGGGTTGAAGGACACTGAAGCTTTCTTT
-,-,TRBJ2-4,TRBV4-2,CASSQDSRVQNIQYF,TGTGCCAGCAGCCAAGATAGCAGGGTCCAAAACATTCAGTACTTC
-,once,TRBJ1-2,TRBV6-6,CASSTAHGEGVYGYTF,TGTGCCAGCAGTACCGCCCATGGGGAGGGAGTCTATGGCTACACCTTC
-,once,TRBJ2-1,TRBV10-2,CASSESVASSYNEQFF,TGCGCCAGCAGTGAGTCTGTTGCTAGCTCCTACAATGAGCAGTTCTTC
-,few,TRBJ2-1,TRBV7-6,CASSLAQNYNEQFF,TGTGCCAGCAGCTTAGCCCAGAATTACAATGAGCAGTTCTTC
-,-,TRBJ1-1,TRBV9,CASSVVDRRTEAFF,TGTGCCAGCAGCGTAGTTGACAGGCGCACTGAAGCTTTCTTT
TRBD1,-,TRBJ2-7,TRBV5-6,CASSFGVSGQGAYEQYF,TGTGCCAGCAGCTTTGGGGTCTCGGGACAGGGGGCGTACGAGCAGTACTTC
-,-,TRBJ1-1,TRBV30,CAWNTGQNTEAFF,TGTGCCTGGAATACAGGGCAAAACACTGAAGCTTTCTTT
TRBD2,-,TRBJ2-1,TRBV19,CASSISSGSRYNEQFF,TGTGCCAGTAGTATCTCTAGCGGGAGTCGCTACAATGAGCAGTTCTTC
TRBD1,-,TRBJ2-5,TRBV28,CASTKNGVGGGLKTQYF,TGTGCCAGCACAAAAAACGGCGTAGGGGGCGGGTTGAAGACCCAGTACTTC
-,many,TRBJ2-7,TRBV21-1,CASSKVLAPRRSYEQYF,TGTGCCAGCAGCAAAGTCCTAGCGCCACGACGCTCCTACGAGCAGTACTTC
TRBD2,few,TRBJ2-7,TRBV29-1,CSVDGRGDYEQYF,TGCAGCGTTGACGGGAGGGGGGACTACGAGCAGTACTTC
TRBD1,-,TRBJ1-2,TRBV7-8,CASSQTGYGYTF,TGTGCCAGCAGCCAGACAGGGTATGGCTACACCTTC
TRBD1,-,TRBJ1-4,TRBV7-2,CASSLATDRVLGKLFF,TGTGCCAGCAGCTTAGCAACGGACAGGGTTTTGGGAAAACTGTTTTTT
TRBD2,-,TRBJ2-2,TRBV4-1,CASSQGGWLAGVNTGELFF,TGCGCCAGCAGCCAAGGAGGATGGCTAGCGGGAGTCAACACCGGGGAGCTGTTTTTT
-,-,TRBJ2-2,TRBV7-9,CASSRQYTGELFF,TGTGCCAGCAGCCGACAGTACACCGGGGAGCTGTTTTTT
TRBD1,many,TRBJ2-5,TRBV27,CASSRDSQETQYF,TGTGCCAGCAGTAGGGACAGCCAAGAGACCCAGTACTTC
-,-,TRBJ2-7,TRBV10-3,CAIRGGGTANWEQYF,TGTGCCATCAGGGGAGGGGGGACTGCCAACTGGGAGCAGTACTTC
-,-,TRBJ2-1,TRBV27,CASRTGYGESNEQFF,TGTGCCAGCAGAACAGGGTACGGTGAATCCAATGAGCAGTTCTTC
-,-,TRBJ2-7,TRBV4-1,CASSQYGRGYEQYF,TGCGCCAGCAGCCAATACGGGAGAGGCTACGAGCAGTACTTC
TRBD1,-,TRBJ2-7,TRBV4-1,CASSLGQGSYEQYF,TGCGCCAGCAGCCTGGGACAGGGGTCCTACGAGCAGTACTTC
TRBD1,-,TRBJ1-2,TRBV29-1,CSVERGDRDSNGYTF,TGCAGCGTTGAAAGGGGGGACCGGGACAGCAATGGCTACACCTTC
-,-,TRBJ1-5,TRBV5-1,CASSLVGGSNQPQHF,TGCGCCAGCAGCTTGGTCGGGGGAAGCAATCAGCCCCAGCATTTT
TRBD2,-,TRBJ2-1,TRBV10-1,CASSDVAGGLDEQFF,TGCGCCAGCAGTGATGTGGCGGGAGGGCTTGATGAGCAGTTCTTC
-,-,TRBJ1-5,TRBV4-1,CASSPHPRTVSYSNQPQHF,TGCGCCAGCAGCCCCCACCCCCGGACAGTGAGTTATAGCAATCAGCCCCAGCATTTT
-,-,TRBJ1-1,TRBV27,CASSPGGGRTEAFF,TGTGCCAGCAGTCCTGGGGGAGGTCGGACTGAAGCTTTCTTT
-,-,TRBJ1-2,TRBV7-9,CASSAERVTDGYTF,TGTGCCAGCAGCGCCGAGCGGGTAACGGATGGCTACACCTTC
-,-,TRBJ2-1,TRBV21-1,CASSKKGLDYNEQFF,TGTGCCAGCAGCAAAAAGGGACTAGACTACAATGAGCAGTTCTTC
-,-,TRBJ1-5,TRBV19,CASTLYSNQPQHF,TGTGCCAGTACCCTGTATAGCAATCAGCCCCAGCATTTT
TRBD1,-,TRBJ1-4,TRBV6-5,CASSSRDSPNEKLFF,TGTGCCAGCAGCTCAAGGGACAGTCCTAATGAAAAACTGTTTTTT
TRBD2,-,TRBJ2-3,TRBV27,CASSLYSSPAGVFTDTQYF,TGTGCCAGCAGTTTATATTCGTCACCAGCGGGAGTCTTCACAGATACGCAGTATTTT
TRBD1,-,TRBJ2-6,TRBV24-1,CATRGQGHSNVLTF,TGTGCCACCAGGGGACAGGGACACTCCAACGTCCTGACTTTC
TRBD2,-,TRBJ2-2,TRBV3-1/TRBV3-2,CASSQDKGLAGETVGELFF,TGTGCCAGCAGCCAAGATAAAGGTCTAGCGGGAGAGACTGTCGGGGAGCTGTTTTTT
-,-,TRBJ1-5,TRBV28,CASRTIGTWESRYQPQHF,TGTGCCAGCAGGACCATTGGCACCTGGGAGTCTAGGTATCAGCCCCAGCATTTT
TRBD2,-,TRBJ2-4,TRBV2,CASSDRLAGGRDIQYF,TGTGCCAGCAGTGACCGACTAGCGGGAGGTAGAGACATTCAGTACTTC
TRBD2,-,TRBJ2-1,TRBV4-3,CASSQGTSGRYYNEQFF,TGCGCCAGCAGCCAAGGGACTAGCGGGAGATACTACAATGAGCAGTTCTTC
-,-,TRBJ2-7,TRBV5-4,CASSFGGAGIIYEQYF,TGTGCCAGCAGCTTCGGAGGGGCAGGGATAATCTACGAGCAGTACTTC
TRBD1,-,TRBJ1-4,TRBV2,CASRGQGITNEKLFF,TGTGCCAGCAGGGGACAGGGGATAACTAATGAAAAACTGTTTTTT
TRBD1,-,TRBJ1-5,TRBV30,CAWSLGGQSTRGPQHF,TGTGCCTGGAGTCTAGGGGGACAGTCCACTCGAGGGCCCCAGCATTTT
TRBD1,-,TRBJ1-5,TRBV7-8,CASSFRTGVGGPQHF,TGTGCCAGCAGCTTTCGGACAGGGGTAGGAGGGCCCCAGCATTTT
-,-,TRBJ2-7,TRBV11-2,CASSLGPGVTSYEQYF,TGTGCCAGCAGCTTAGGGCCAGGGGTTACCTCCTACGAGCAGTACTTC